The 17 T cell receptor beta chains given below trace back to one sample, sequenced in a study of blood T cell repertoires in COVID-19. Assay used: immunoSEQ multiplex PCR; TCRdb lists only in-frame clones, some missing. This table has 95,000 to 110,000 clones, around 90% appearing once. Sample: peripheral blood. The receptors shown here come from a human donor in a cohort sampled during active COVID-19.

J is TRBJ1-5 and V is TRBV2, with a possible D match to TRBD1 (6 bases). There are 13 residues in the CDR3. The V gene's germline CDR1 is SNHLY and CDR2 FYNNEI. Trimming shortened V by 8 bases and J by 3 bases, and 11 bases separated the two germline ends. DNA of the CDR3: TGTGCCAGCTCCGGACAGATCAATCAGCCCCAGCATTTT. It translates to CASSGQINQPQHF.

The rearrangement links TRBV28 to TRBJ2-7, with TRBD2 matching 9 bases. Germline assignment: CDR1 MDHEN and CDR2 SYDVKM. Trimming at V came to 8 bases and at J to 4 bases, leaving 6 bases not matched to a gene. The CDR3 sequence is 13 residues long. This CDR3 reads CASQTSGLYEQYF. The CDR3 DNA follows: TGTGCCAGCCAGACTAGCGGCCTTTACGAGCAGTACTTC.

The rearrangement uses TRBV7-7 and TRBJ2-2; 8 bases agree with TRBD1. Germline V gene lookup returns CDR1 SSHAT and CDR2 FNYEAQ (reference sequence). V was pared by 2 bases and J by 4 bases, with 3 bases of the junction left unmatched. The CDR3 totals 15 residues. The CDR3 sequence is CASSLWTGTTGELFF. As DNA, the CDR3 is TGTGCCAGCAGCTTATGGACAGGGACCACCGGGGAGCTGTTTTTT.

This clone has just one count. The V call is TRBV28, the J call TRBJ1-5, with a possible D match to TRBD1 (6 bases). V shed 6 bases and J shed 4 bases, with 16 bases lying between them. The CDR3 has 15 amino acids. In germline, CDR1 is MDHEN, CDR2 SYDVKM. CDR3 in DNA: TGTGCCAGCAGCGTTGGACAGCGTAAGAATCAGCCCCAGCATTTT. This encodes CASSVGQRKNQPQHF.

CDR3 in DNA: TGTGCCAGCAGCTCCGGACTAGCGGGGGGGCGCATAGATACGCAGTATTTT. Its translation: CASSSGLAGGRIDTQYF. This sequence joins TRBV7-3 and TRBJ2-3; 15 bases are a match to TRBD2. Germline lookup yields CDR1 SGHTA and CDR2 FQGTGA. CDR3 length equals 17 residues. The V segment lost 4 bases and the J segment 5 bases; nucleotides outside the gene matches: 7.

The CDR3 sequence: CASSSGTSGNSGTDTQYF. The CDR3 region has the DNA TGTGCCAGCAGCTCAGGGACTAGCGGGAACTCGGGCACAGATACGCAGTATTTT. This chain links TRBV7-9 with TRBJ2-3; the match to TRBD2 covers 13 bases. The V gene end was trimmed by 4 bases and the J gene end by 1 base; junction bases not matched to a gene: 8. CDR3 length: 18 amino acids. The V gene's germline CDR1 is SEHNR and CDR2 FQNEAQ (reference sequence).

The genes are TRBV5-1 and TRBJ2-3, with 7 bases fitting TRBD2. Trimming at V came to 6 bases and at J to 6 bases, leaving 10 bases not matched to a gene. The germline gives CDR1 SGHRS, CDR2 YFSETQ. The CDR3 extends over 14 amino acids. CDR3 sequence: CASKKGWGGDTQYF. The DNA of the CDR3 is TGCGCCAGCAAGAAGGGGTGGGGAGGGGATACGCAGTATTTT.

This clone was seen just once. The rearrangement links TRBV12-3 or TRBV12-4 to TRBJ1-1; D gene uncertain. This CDR3 spans 11 amino acids. V lost 6 bases and J lost 6, with 8 bases in between. The CDR3 sequence is CASSLVAEAFF. CDR3 in DNA: TGTGCCAGCAGCCTAGTCGCTGAAGCTTTCTTT.

The CDR3 DNA is TGTGCCAGCAGCCTAGTAGCGGGATACGAGCAGTACTTC. It is translated as CASSLVAGYEQYF. The chain recombines TRBV7-2 with TRBJ2-7; 8 positions match TRBD2. The V gene's germline CDR1 is SGHTA and CDR2 FQGNSA. The length of the CDR3 is 13 residues. J was trimmed by 4 bases and V by 5 bases; bases with no gene match: 4.

The chain recombines TRBV24-1 with TRBJ2-3; D unclear. CDR1 is KGHDR, CDR2 SFDVKD, per germline. Trimming left V 5 bases short and J 0 bases short, with 20 bases between. The CDR3 totals 18 residues. CDR3 protein: CATSVKVGGPLSTDTQYF. In DNA form, the CDR3 reads TGTGCCACCAGTGTCAAAGTAGGCGGCCCGCTTAGCACAGATACGCAGTATTTT.

The chain joins TRBV7-2 to TRBJ2-3, with 7 positions matching TRBD2. With 5 bases clipped from V and 2 bases from J, the junction kept 13 bases outside the gene matches. CDR3 length: 17 residues. In germline, CDR1 is SGHTA, CDR2 FQGNSA. CDR3 nucleotide sequence: TGTGCCAGCAGCCCCAGGGCGACGGGAGGAATCACAGATACGCAGTATTTT. Translating it yields CASSPRATGGITDTQYF.

The CDR3 is CASSQGGGSYNEQFF. For the CDR3, the DNA is TGTGCCAGCAGCCAAGGCGGGGGCTCCTACAATGAGCAGTTCTTC. The chain employs TRBV14 and TRBJ2-1, with 7 bases aligning to TRBD2. Per germline, CDR1 SGHDN and CDR2 FVKESK. This CDR3 contains 15 residues. The V segment lost 1 base and the J segment 0 bases; nucleotides outside the gene matches: 0.

V usage is TRBV5-1 and J usage is TRBJ1-6; no clear D. The germline V and J ends were trimmed by 0 bases and 8 bases, with 12 bases remaining between them. The CDR3 has 15 amino acids. Per germline, CDR1 SGHRS and CDR2 YFSETQ. CDR3 amino acids: CASSLGQADDSPLHF. The DNA of the CDR3 is TGCGCCAGCAGCTTGGGTCAGGCCGACGATTCACCCCTCCACTTT.

V is TRBV24-1 and J is TRBJ1-4; 7 nucleotides match TRBD1. With V trimmed by 4 bases and J by 8 bases, 12 bases remained unmatched. In germline, CDR1 is KGHDR, CDR2 SFDVKD. The length of the CDR3 is 16 residues. DNA of the CDR3: TGTGCCACCAGTGACTCCGACAGGGCCGGGGTGGAAAAACTGTTTTTT. It encodes CATSDSDRAGVEKLFF.

The V and J genes are TRBV6-5 and TRBJ1-5; D remains unclear. The CDR3 spans 13 residues. V dropped 4 bases and J dropped 9 bases, with 13 bases sitting between them. The germline gives CDR1 MNHEY, CDR2 SVGAGI. CDR3 sequence reads: CASSSTPERPQHF. As DNA, the CDR3 is TGTGCCAGCAGTTCTACACCCGAGCGGCCCCAGCATTTT.

V is TRBV9 and J is TRBJ2-3; 14 nucleotides match TRBD2. CDR3 length: 18 amino acids. V lost 2 bases and J lost 0; bases outside the gene matches: 5. Germline values: CDR1 SGDLS, CDR2 YYNGEE. Here the CDR3 DNA reads TGTGCCAGCAGCGTGGGGACTAGCGGGAGTTACAGCACAGATACGCAGTATTTT. Residues: CASSVGTSGSYSTDTQYF.

V is TRBV4-2 and J is TRBJ2-2; maybe TRBD1 (6 bases). The CDR3 runs to 15 residues. Deletions cut 4 bases from V and 3 bases from J, with 12 bases between. Germline CDR1 is LGHNA and CDR2 is YNFKEQ. CDR3 DNA sequence: TGTGCCAGCAGCCCCCGGGACACAGACACCGGGGAGCTGTTTTTT. Encoded protein: CASSPRDTDTGELFF.